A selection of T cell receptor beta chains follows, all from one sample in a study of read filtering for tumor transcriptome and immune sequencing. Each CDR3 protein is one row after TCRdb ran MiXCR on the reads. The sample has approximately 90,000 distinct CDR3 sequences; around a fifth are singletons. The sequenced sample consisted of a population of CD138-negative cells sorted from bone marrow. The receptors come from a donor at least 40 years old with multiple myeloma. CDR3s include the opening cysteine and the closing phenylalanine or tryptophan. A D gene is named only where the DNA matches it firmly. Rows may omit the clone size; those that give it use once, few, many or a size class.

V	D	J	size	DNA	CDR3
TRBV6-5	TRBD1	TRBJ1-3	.	TGTGCCAGCAGTGAAAATCCAGGGGGCCTGGCTGGAAACACCATATATTTT	CASSENPGGLAGNTIYF
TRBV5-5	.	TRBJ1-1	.	TGTGCCAGCAACCCTAGGGCGGGGAAGAACACTGAAGCTTTCTTT	CASNPRAGKNTEAFF
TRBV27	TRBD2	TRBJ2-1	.	TGTGCCACAGCTAGCGGTGGGGCCTATGAGAAGTTCTTC	CATASGGAYEKFF
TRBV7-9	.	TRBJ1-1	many	TGTGCCAGCAGCTTAGTAGGGTGGAACACTGAAGCTTTCTTT	CASSLVGWNTEAFF
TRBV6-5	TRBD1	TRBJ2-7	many	TGTGCCAGCAGTTACTCGACAGGGGTACGGTACGAGCAGTACTTC	CASSYSTGVRYEQYF
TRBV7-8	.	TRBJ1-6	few	TGTGCCAGCAGCAACCAAGTGGGATCACCCCTCCACTTT	CASSNQVGSPLHF
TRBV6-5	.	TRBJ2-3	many	TGTGCCAGCAGTTACTCCCCTCTAGATACGCAGTATTTT	CASSYSPLDTQYF
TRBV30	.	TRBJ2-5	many	TGTGCCTCCGAGGCGGGGTACCAAGAGACCCAGTACTTC	CASEAGYQETQYF
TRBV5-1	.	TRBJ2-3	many	TGCGCCAGCAGCTTGGGGGGTTACACAGATACGCAGTATTTT	CASSLGGYTDTQYF
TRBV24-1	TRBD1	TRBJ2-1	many	TGTGCCACCAGTGACCCGGACAGGGGGCTGAGCAATGAGCAGTTCTTC	CATSDPDRGLSNEQFF
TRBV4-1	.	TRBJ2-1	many	TGCGCCAGCAGCAGACTAGTAAGCAATGAGCAGTTCTTC	CASSRLVSNEQFF
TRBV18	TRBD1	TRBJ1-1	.	TGTGCCAGCTCACCTGACAGGGGGACTGAAGCTTTCTTT	CASSPDRGTEAFF
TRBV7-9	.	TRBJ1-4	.	TGTGCCAGCAGCTCGAGGGAGGAAACTAATGAAAAACTGTTTTTT	CASSSREETNEKLFF
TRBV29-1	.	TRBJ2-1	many	TGCAGCGTTGAAGCCGGGACGTACAATGAGCAGTTCTTC	CSVEAGTYNEQFF
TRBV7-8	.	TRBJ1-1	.	TGTGCCAGCAACCCCACACTAGAAGGGACTGAGGCTTTCTTT	CASNPTLEGTEAFF
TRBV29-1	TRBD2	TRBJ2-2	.	TGCAGCGTTTGGGGGGGGTACACCGGGGAGCTGTTTTTT	CSVWGGYTGELFF
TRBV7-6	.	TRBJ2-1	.	TGTGACAGCAGCTTGGAAGCGAGGCCCCACAATGAGCAGTTCTTC	CDSSLEARPHNEQFF